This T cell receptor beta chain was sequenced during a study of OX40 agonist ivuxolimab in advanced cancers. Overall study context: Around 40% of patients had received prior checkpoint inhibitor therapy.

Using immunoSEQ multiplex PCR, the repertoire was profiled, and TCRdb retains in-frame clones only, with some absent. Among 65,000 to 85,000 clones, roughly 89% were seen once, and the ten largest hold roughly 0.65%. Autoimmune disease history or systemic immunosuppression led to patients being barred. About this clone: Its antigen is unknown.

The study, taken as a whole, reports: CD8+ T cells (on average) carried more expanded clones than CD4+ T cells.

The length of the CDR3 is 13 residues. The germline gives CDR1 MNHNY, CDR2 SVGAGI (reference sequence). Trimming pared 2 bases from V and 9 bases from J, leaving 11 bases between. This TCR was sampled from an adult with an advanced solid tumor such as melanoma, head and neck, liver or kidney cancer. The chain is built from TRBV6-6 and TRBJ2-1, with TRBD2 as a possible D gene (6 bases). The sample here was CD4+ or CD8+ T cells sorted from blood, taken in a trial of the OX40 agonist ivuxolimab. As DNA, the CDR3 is TGTGCCAGCAGTTACAGTCAGGGAGGTGAGCAGTTCTTC. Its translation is CASSYSQGGEQFF.